This T cell receptor beta chain appears in the sequencing data of a study of blood T cell repertoires in COVID-19 (dated by TCRdb to about 2020). Broadly, across the study: Samples covering the acute and convalescent phases of COVID-19 were provided by collaborators in the United States, Italy and Spain. The prospective study material was composed of cDNA or gDNA derived from T cells, B-cell-depleted T cells, or PBMCs. Deeply sampled blood TCRbeta repertoires from subjects exposed to, actively infected with, or recovered from COVID-19 were included in the dataset. The repertoires were released in a freely available public database meant as a resource for research on the immune response to SARS-CoV-2. Samples were obtained from the ongoing ImmuneRACE study (first 160 participants) and from about 1,300 subjects provided by 6 global collaborators. The sample metadata nearly always contained a de-identified subject ID, COVID-19 status, age in years and sex. Where available, HLA class I and class II types were obtained from metadata supplied by the sample provider rather than from assay-based typing.

General findings and caveats noted by the study authors: The quantity of clinical and demographic metadata differed by source and by participant and was supplied without curation.

A word on this clone: Its antigen specificity is not known. No base-level quality is on record; no much larger clone is a single base apart.

At one collaborating source in Seattle, patients were enrolled during active infection and were followed longitudinally through the course of disease. The collaborating institutions used their own protocols to collect whole blood in K2EDTA tubes. Collaborator samples were shipped for TCRbeta analysis as frozen whole blood, isolated PBMCs, or DNA extracted from either sample type. TCRbeta CDR3 regions were amplified from genomic DNA by means of the immunoSEQ Assay, a bias-controlled multiplex PCR. As for the original processing: Within the assay, amplification of reference gene primers was used to estimate how many nucleated cells each sample contained. To quantify the absolute abundance of each unique TCRbeta CDR3 rearrangement, sequence reads were collapsed and filtered. Productive Simpson clonality was computed per sample as the square root of Simpson's diversity index over productive rearrangements. Here the immuneACCESS table is served through TCRdb, limited to in-frame sequences with V and J called. Missing clones are a known gap in these copies; in checked studies unresolved V genes cover under half, and the rest lacks a known reason. Clonal size and the V and J genes are those of that table, whereas D and trimming came from the DNA. The sample has just over 300,000 clones on record, about 90% of them singletons. The biggest ten clones account for 1.5% to 2% of the sample.

The CDR3 starts with the cysteine, ends with the phenylalanine, and has 12 residues. Only CDR3 DNA is held: 36 bases, read in frame from base 1. V was cut back by 6 bases and J by 10 bases, leaving a gap of 13 bases between them. The sequence came from a woman in her thirties with COVID-19, enrolled during active disease. The rearranged chain carries TRBV12-3 or TRBV12-4 and TRBJ2-1; perhaps TRBD1 is the D gene, with 5 bases matching. The sequenced sample consisted of peripheral blood. The DNA sequence is given as TGTGCCAGCAGGGGGCTAGGAAGGGAGCAGTTCTTC. Its protein is CASRGLGREQFF.